The 29 T cell receptor beta chains below all came from one sample that was sequenced in a study of identical twins. From the 5' RACE reads, TCRdb called clonotypes with MiXCR, one entry per CDR3 protein. The data show roughly 150,000 distinct CDR3 sequences, around 3.4% seen once. The specimen was memory T cells sorted from blood. These receptor sequences come from a man between 18 and 35 years old in good health.

This clonotype came up many times. The chain's CDR3 is CASSLANLAGGEQYF. The CDR3 region has the DNA TGTGCCAGCAGCTTAGCGAACCTAGCGGGAGGCGAGCAGTACTTC. The chain links TRBV7-9 to TRBJ2-7; the match to TRBD2 covers 11 bases. From germline, CDR1 is SEHNR and CDR2 FQNEAQ (reference sequence). V lost 0 bases and J lost 6; bases outside the gene matches: 4. The CDR3 contains 15 residues.

This clonotype was detected only a few times. The chain links TRBV3-1 to TRBJ2-1; 9 bases are shared with TRBD1. Germline-derived CDR1 and CDR2 are LGHDT and YNNKEL (reference sequence). J lost 14 bases, V lost 5 bases, and 4 bases had no gene match. The CDR3 consists of 11 residues. The chain's CDR3 is CASSWDRVKFF. CDR3 DNA: TGTGCCAGCAGCTGGGACAGGGTGAAGTTCTTC.

This clonotype has only a few counts. The genes are TRBV7-9 and TRBJ2-7; no firm D call. The V gene lost 4 bases and the J gene lost 1 base, with 8 bases spanning the gap. The germline gives CDR1 SEHNR, CDR2 FQNEAQ (reference sequence). CDR3 size: 13 residues. CDR3 amino acids: CASSSSRSYEQYV. The CDR3 nucleotides are TGTGCCAGCAGCTCATCGCGGTCCTACGAGCAGTACGTC.

This clonotype was counted at least ten times. This rearrangement joins TRBV5-1 to TRBJ1-1; D is unclear. This CDR3 comprises 13 residues. V was trimmed by 0 bases and J by 1 base, leaving 4 bases between them. CDR1 is SGHRS, CDR2 YFSETQ, per germline. The CDR3 DNA reads as TGCGCCAGCAGCTTGGTCAGGAACACTGAAGCTTTCTTT. Protein: CASSLVRNTEAFF.

The table lists this clonotype with many counts. The genes are TRBV29-1 and TRBJ2-5; D tentatively reads TRBD1 or TRBD2 (6 bases each). Trimming shortened V by 4 bases and J by 5 bases, and 17 bases separated the two germline ends. The CDR3 consists of 14 residues. Germline loops: CDR1 SQVTM, CDR2 ANQGSEA. The CDR3 nucleotides read TGCAGCGTTGCCGGGTTGAGGGGGAGGGAGACCCAGTACTTC. Residues: CSVAGLRGRETQYF.

This clonotype has a count of ten or more. The chain couples TRBV12-3 or TRBV12-4 to TRBJ1-4; D unresolved. The CDR3 covers 12 residues. Trimming removed 7 bases from V and 8 bases from J, with 11 bases in between. CDR3 loop: CASTLNGEKLFF. The CDR3 DNA reads TGTGCCAGCACCTTAAATGGGGAAAAACTGTTTTTT.

This clonotype showed up many times. The chain uses TRBV30 and TRBJ2-1; 11 positions agree with TRBD2. This CDR3 contains 15 residues. V lost 3 bases and J lost 8; bases outside the gene matches: 9. Germline lookup yields CDR1 GTSNPN and CDR2 SVGIG (reference sequence). Here the CDR3 DNA reads TGTGCCTGGAGCGCTATTAGCGGGAGGGCCTATGAGCAGTTCTTC. Protein product: CAWSAISGRAYEQFF.

This clonotype was observed many times. The V gene is TRBV29-1, the J gene TRBJ2-3, with D perhaps TRBD1 or TRBD2 (5 bases each). V was pared by 6 bases and J by 5 bases, with 18 bases between. The CDR3 has 14 amino acids. Germline lookup yields CDR1 SQVTM and CDR2 ANQGSEA. DNA for the CDR3: TGCAGCGTGGGGCCACGGGGAGTAAGAGATACGCAGTATTTT. This codes for CSVGPRGVRDTQYF.

This clonotype was counted ten times or more. The chain links TRBV10-1 to TRBJ2-6; TRBD1 is a possible D gene (6 bases). This CDR3 region has 17 residues. Per the germline V gene, CDR1 is WNHNN and CDR2 is SYGVQD (reference sequence). V was cut by 3 bases and J by 0 bases, with 12 bases left in between. Here the CDR3 DNA reads TGCGCCAGCAGTGAAGCTACAGGGTACTCTGGGGCCAACGTCCTGACTTTC. Translated, it gives CASSEATGYSGANVLTF.

This clonotype was detected ten times or more. This rearrangement joins TRBV5-1 to TRBJ2-2, with 8 bases identical to TRBD1. The CDR3 has 16 amino acids. The ends lost 1 base at V and 3 bases at J; junction bases unmatched: 5. Germline CDR1 reads SGHRS; CDR2 reads YFSETQ. The CDR3 loop reads CASSLQATGDTGELFF. CDR3 nucleotide sequence: TGCGCCAGCAGCTTGCAAGCGACAGGGGACACCGGGGAGCTGTTTTTT.

This clonotype occurred many times. The genes are TRBV5-6 and TRBJ2-7, with TRBD1 as a possible D gene (5 bases). The CDR3 runs to 14 residues. Trimming shortened V by 1 base and J by 1 base, and 9 bases separated the two germline ends. CDR1 is SGHDT and CDR2 is YYEEEE in the germline V gene. The CDR3 nucleotides read TGTGCCAGCAGCTTGTTCTCAGGGTCCTACGAGCAGTACTTC. Protein: CASSLFSGSYEQYF.

This clonotype was observed at least ten times. The CDR3 nucleotides are TGCAGCGCCCTTAGCGGGAGAAGACTATACGAGCAGTACTTC. As protein: CSALSGRRLYEQYF. The chain has TRBV29-1 and TRBJ2-7; 9 nucleotides agree with TRBD2. The CDR3 sequence is 14 residues long. Germline-derived CDR1 and CDR2 are SQVTM and ANQGSEA. Losses at the gene ends were 7 bases for V and 4 bases for J; bases not matched to a gene: 11.

This clonotype was seen at least ten times. This chain links TRBV20-1 with TRBJ2-2, with 13 positions matching TRBD2. The CDR3 covers 16 residues. V lost 3 bases and J lost 3; bases outside the gene matches: 4. Per germline, CDR1 DFQATT and CDR2 SNEGSKA (reference sequence). Here the CDR3 reads CSARDTSGGDTGELFF. DNA for the CDR3: TGCAGTGCTAGGGATACTAGCGGGGGGGACACCGGGGAGCTGTTTTTT.

There are many counts of this clonotype. The rearrangement uses TRBV29-1 and TRBJ2-7; D is ambiguous. CDR3 size: 11 residues. V shed 6 bases and J shed 3 bases, with 9 bases lying between them. Per the germline V gene, CDR1 is SQVTM and CDR2 is ANQGSEA. The CDR3 DNA is TGCAGCGTAGCTATAGGCTACGAGCAGTACTTC. Translated, it gives CSVAIGYEQYF.

This clonotype has a count of ten or more. The rearrangement joins TRBV7-2 to TRBJ2-3; 9 bases map to TRBD2. Per germline, CDR1 SGHTA and CDR2 FQGNSA. The junction had 16 bases not matched to a gene; V was cut back by 5 bases and J by 4 bases. The CDR3 consists of 18 residues. The CDR3 sequence: CASSPRGATSGLSDTQYF. The DNA for the CDR3 is TGTGCCAGCAGCCCCCGGGGAGCGACTAGCGGTCTGTCAGATACGCAGTATTTT.

This clonotype has ten or more counts. The chain carries TRBV5-6 and TRBJ1-5, with D possibly TRBD1 on 6 matching bases. Trimming stripped 0 bases from V and 7 bases from J, with 17 bases between. This CDR3 comprises 16 residues. Germline lookup yields CDR1 SGHDT and CDR2 YYEEEE. As DNA, the CDR3 is TGTGCCAGCAGCTTGGCCGGGGGGCGGTTTAAACAGCCCCAGCATTTT. Its translation is CASSLAGGRFKQPQHF.

This clonotype was picked up many times. The chain is built from TRBV7-6 and TRBJ1-6, with D hard to call. Germline V gives CDR1 SGHVS, CDR2 FNYEAQ. V was clipped by 1 base and J by 10 bases, with 5 bases between them. The length of the CDR3 is 12 residues. Written as DNA, the CDR3 is TGTGCCAGCAGCTTAGAGCGCTCACCCCTCCACTTT. Amino acids: CASSLERSPLHF.

This clonotype was picked up many times. The chain combines TRBV6-1 with TRBJ2-1; TRBD2 matches 9 bases. The CDR3 is 15 amino acids. After removal of 5 bases from V and 7 bases from J, the junction contained 9 bases not matched to a gene. CDR1 and CDR2 from the germline V gene are MNHNS and SASEGT. CDR3 sequence reads: CASSPGLAIENEQFF. As DNA, the CDR3 is TGTGCCAGCAGTCCCGGACTAGCGATAGAGAATGAGCAGTTCTTC.

This clonotype was seen at least ten times. V is TRBV7-9 and J is TRBJ2-7, with D possibly matching TRBD2 (5 bases). Per the germline V gene, CDR1 is SEHNR and CDR2 is FQNEAQ (reference sequence). Trimming took 2 bases from V and 3 from J, leaving 8 bases between them. The CDR3 runs 13 residues. The CDR3 DNA is TGTGCCAGCAGCTTACGCGCGGGCTACGAGCAGTACTTC. This translates into CASSLRAGYEQYF.

At least ten counts were recorded for this clonotype. The V call is TRBV30, the J call TRBJ2-1, with a tentative D call TRBD2 (6 bases). V gave up 7 bases and J gave up 7 bases, with 17 bases separating them. CDR1 and CDR2 from the germline V gene are GTSNPN and SVGIG (reference sequence). This CDR3 spans 13 amino acids. The CDR3 here is CAYLANARNEQFF. In DNA form, the CDR3 reads TGTGCCTACCTAGCGAACGCTAGGAATGAGCAGTTCTTC.

This clonotype was recorded at least ten times. The chain carries TRBV20-1 and TRBJ2-3; a weak D match, TRBD1 (6 bases). V gave up 6 bases and J gave up 0 bases, with 10 bases separating them. CDR1 is DFQATT and CDR2 is SNEGSKA in the germline V gene (reference sequence). This CDR3 has 13 residues. CDR3 sequence reads: CSARTASTDTQYF. CDR3 coding DNA: TGCAGTGCCAGGACAGCTAGCACAGATACGCAGTATTTT.

This clonotype was detected many times. The chain combines TRBV29-1 with TRBJ1-5; 9 nucleotides line up with TRBD1. J gave up 8 bases and V 4 bases, and 3 bases lay outside the gene matches. The germline V gene has CDR1 SQVTM and CDR2 ANQGSEA. This CDR3 is built from 12 residues. CDR3 nucleotides: TGCAGCGTTGGGGACAGGGTGGAGCCCCAGCATTTT. Translated: CSVGDRVEPQHF.

This clonotype was detected many times. This rearrangement joins TRBV19 to TRBJ1-5; maybe TRBD1 (5 bases). CDR3 length equals 13 residues. Deletions cut 3 bases from V and 4 bases from J, with 7 bases between. CDR1 and CDR2 from the germline V gene are LNHDA and SQIVND (reference sequence). The DNA of the CDR3 is TGTGCCAGTAGTATGACAGCAAATCAGCCCCAGCATTTT. This gives the protein CASSMTANQPQHF.

This clonotype was detected ten times or more. The rearrangement uses TRBV20-1 and TRBJ1-2; 7 nucleotides line up with TRBD1. CDR3 length: 15 amino acids. Unmatched junction bases numbered 10, after V lost 5 bases and J lost 1 base. Germline loops: CDR1 DFQATT, CDR2 SNEGSKA (reference sequence). Here the CDR3 DNA reads TGCAGTGCTGCCGACACAGGGGTCGGTAACTATGGCTACACCTTC. Protein sequence: CSAADTGVGNYGYTF.

This clonotype was detected many times. The genes are TRBV3-1 and TRBJ1-1; TRBD1 is a possible D gene (5 bases). The CDR3 sequence is 13 residues long. V gave up 4 bases and J gave up 5 bases, with 11 bases separating them. Germline V gene sequence: CDR1 LGHDT, CDR2 YNNKEL (reference sequence). The CDR3 spells CASSRGVLTEAFF. For the CDR3, the DNA is TGTGCCAGCAGCCGGGGCGTCTTGACTGAAGCTTTCTTT. Looking up the rest from reference TRBV3-1 and TRBJ1-1 gives the full variable domain: DTAVSQTPKYLVTQMGNDKSIKCEQNLGHDTMYWYKQDSKKFLKIMFSYNNKELIINETVPNRFSPKSPDKAHLNLHINSLELGDSAVYFCASSRGVLTEAFFGQGTRLTVV.

The chain carries TRBV19 and TRBJ2-1, with TRBD1 as a possible D gene (6 bases). The V gene lost 3 bases and the J gene lost 8 bases, with 17 bases spanning the gap. Germline lookup yields CDR1 LNHDA and CDR2 SQIVND (reference sequence). There are 15 residues in the CDR3. The CDR3 nucleotides are TGTGCCAGTAGTATCACCGGGCCCAGGGGCGATGAGCAGTTCTTC. It yields the protein CASSITGPRGDEQFF. The variable domain in full, completed from reference TRBV19 and TRBJ2-1, reads DGGITQSPKYLFRKEGQNVTLSCEQNLNHDAMYWYRQDPGQGLRLIYYSQIVNDFQKGDIAEGYSVSREKKESFPLTVTSAQKNPTAFYLCASSITGPRGDEQFFGPGTRLTVL.

Many counts were recorded for this clonotype. The chain is built from TRBV30 and TRBJ2-7; TRBD2 matches at 7 bases. The germline CDR1 and CDR2 sequences are GTSNPN and SVGIG (reference sequence). The CDR3 loop spans 16 amino acids. With 3 bases clipped from V and 7 bases from J, the junction kept 18 bases outside the gene matches. CDR3 DNA: TGTGCCTGGAGCGGAAGAACCCTGGCGGGAGCGCAAGAGCAGTACTTC. Its protein product is CAWSGRTLAGAQEQYF.

This clonotype was observed at least ten times. The rearrangement links TRBV12-3 or TRBV12-4 to TRBJ2-7, with D possibly matching TRBD2 (5 bases). V lost 4 bases and J lost 6, with 16 bases in between. This CDR3 contains 14 residues. Here the CDR3 reads CASSSHSLVSEQYF. The CDR3, as DNA: TGTGCCAGCAGTTCCCATTCACTAGTTTCCGAGCAGTACTTC.

This clonotype was seen many times. The CDR3 protein is CASSLGGGVYEQYF. CDR3 in DNA: TGTGCCAGCAGTCTAGGGGGTGGCGTCTACGAGCAGTACTTC. The rearrangement links TRBV12-3 or TRBV12-4 to TRBJ2-7; D is possibly TRBD1 (6 bases). The V end was cut by 5 bases, the J end by 3 bases, with 14 bases between. The CDR3 sequence is 14 residues long.